Detailed here is one T cell receptor beta chain. The CDR3 is made up of 17 amino acids. The V end was cut by 3 bases, the J end by 4 bases, with 19 bases between. Germline V CDR1 and CDR2: SGHRS, YFSETQ. This sample was taken from a study of blood T cell repertoires in COVID-19. Original processing methods: From reference gene primer amplification, estimates of nucleated cell counts were derived. Produced via immunoSEQ multiplex PCR; TCRdb's table is partial and in-frame only. D and trimming come from the DNA, and the V and J calls and clone size come from that table. Of 250,000 to 400,000 clones in the sample, roughly 88% are singletons; the top ten hold 1.5% to 2%. Seattle patient enrollment occurred during active infection, with longitudinal follow-up thereafter.

The gene calls are TRBV5-1 and TRBJ2-2; D might be TRBD2 (7 bases). The source material was peripheral blood. The origin of this receptor is a woman between 25 and 40 years old with COVID-19, enrolled during active disease. The DNA of the CDR3 is TGCGCCAGCAGCTCCCCCCGGGGGGCGAGGGGCACCGGGGAGCTGTTTTTT. Amino acids: CASSSPRGARGTGELFF.